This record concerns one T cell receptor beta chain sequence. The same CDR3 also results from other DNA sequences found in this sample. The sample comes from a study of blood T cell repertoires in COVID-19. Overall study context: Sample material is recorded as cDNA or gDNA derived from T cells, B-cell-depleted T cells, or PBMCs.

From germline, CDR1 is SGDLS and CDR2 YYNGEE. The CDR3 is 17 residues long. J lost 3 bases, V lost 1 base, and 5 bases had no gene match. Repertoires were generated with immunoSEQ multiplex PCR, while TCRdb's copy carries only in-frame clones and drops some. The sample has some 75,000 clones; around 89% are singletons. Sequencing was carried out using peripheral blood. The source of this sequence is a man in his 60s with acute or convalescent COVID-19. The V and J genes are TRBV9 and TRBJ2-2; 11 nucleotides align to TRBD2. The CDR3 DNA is TGTGCCAGCAGCGTAATAGCGGGAGGGCCAGACACCGGGGAGCTGTTTTTT. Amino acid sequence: CASSVIAGGPDTGELFF.